A selection of T cell receptor beta chains follows, all from one sample in a study of T cell changes during pregnancy in multiple sclerosis. Sequencing used immunoSEQ multiplex PCR; TCRdb keeps in-frame clones, though not all of them. The sample records 41,000 or so clones, around 89% being singletons. Sequencing was performed on CD4+ T cells from peripheral blood mononuclear cells, taken in the first trimester of pregnancy. These receptors came from a female donor with multiple sclerosis, enrolled in a pregnancy study. Each CDR3 is given with its conserved first and last residue. The D gene is left open where the match is weak. Expanded clones get a size class; other rows say once, few or many, or leave the size out.

TRBV28	TRBD2	NA	TRBJ2-1	CASSLAGVVEQFF	TGTGCCAGCAGTCTAGCGGGAGTGGTTGAGCAGTTCTTC
TRBV19	NA	NA	TRBJ1-2	CASSMWGRDYGYTF	TGTGCCAGTAGTATGTGGGGGCGAGACTATGGCTACACCTTC
TRBV6-1	TRBD2	NA	TRBJ2-1	CASRRGGSPYNEQFF	TGTGCCAGCAGGAGGGGCGGGAGCCCCTACAATGAGCAGTTCTTC
TRBV7-9	NA	NA	TRBJ2-7	CASSETGTPIYEQYF	TGTGCCAGCAGCGAAACCGGGACTCCCATCTACGAGCAGTACTTC
TRBV2	TRBD2	NA	TRBJ2-7	CASKGSGMSYEQYF	TGTGCCAGCAAGGGGAGCGGGATGTCCTACGAGCAGTACTTC
TRBV7-2	NA	NA	TRBJ2-7	CASSKDRYTEQYF	TGTGCCAGCAGCAAAGATCGCTATACGGAGCAGTACTTC
TRBV4-3	TRBD1	NA	TRBJ1-5	CASSQDLGRGRRGQPQHF	TGCGCCAGCAGCCAAGATCTTGGTAGGGGGCGGAGGGGTCAGCCCCAGCATTTT
TRBV19	TRBD1	NA	TRBJ1-5	CASSPKDRGSNQPQHF	TGTGCCAGTAGTCCCAAGGACAGGGGGAGCAATCAGCCCCAGCATTTT
TRBV7-6	NA	few	TRBJ2-3	CASSNQQRDTQYF	TGTGCCAGCAGCAATCAACAGCGGGATACGCAGTATTTT
TRBV15	NA	NA	TRBJ1-2	CATWKEGDGYTF	TGTGCCACCTGGAAGGAAGGGGATGGCTACACCTTC
TRBV7-2	NA	NA	TRBJ2-5	CASRGGETQYF	TGTGCCAGCAGGGGGGGAGAGACCCAGTACTTC
TRBV19	TRBD1	NA	TRBJ1-5	CASSVGTGGGQPQHF	TGTGCCAGTAGCGTGGGGACAGGGGGCGGTCAGCCCCAGCATTTT
TRBV7-2	NA	NA	TRBJ2-7	CASSLGRDSYEQYF	TGTGCCAGCAGCTTGGGGCGGGACTCCTACGAGCAGTACTTC
TRBV10-3	TRBD2	NA	TRBJ2-5	CAISEGLAKQETQYF	TGTGCCATCAGTGAAGGACTAGCGAAGCAAGAGACCCAGTACTTC
TRBV5-1	TRBD1	NA	TRBJ2-5	CASSSDRSEETQYF	TGCGCCAGCAGCTCGGACAGGTCAGAAGAGACCCAGTACTTC
TRBV6-6	NA	NA	TRBJ2-1	CASSGLQGGSYNEQFF	TGTGCCAGCAGCGGATTGCAGGGGGGCTCCTACAATGAGCAGTTCTTC
TRBV28	TRBD1	NA	TRBJ2-3	CASSGGTGPSTDTQYF	TGTGCCAGCAGTGGCGGGACAGGTCCTAGCACAGATACGCAGTATTTT
TRBV11-3	TRBD2	NA	TRBJ2-2	CASSSLTPREGLTGELFF	TGTGCCAGCAGCTCCCTCACCCCTCGGGAGGGCCTTACCGGGGAGCTGTTTTTT
TRBV28	TRBD1	few	TRBJ2-7	CASSVDRAEDEQYF	TGTGCCAGCAGCGTAGACAGGGCCGAGGACGAGCAGTACTTC
TRBV11-3	TRBD1	NA	TRBJ2-6	CASSFGDRVAAGANVLTF	TGTGCCAGCAGCTTTGGAGACAGGGTGGCCGCTGGGGCCAACGTCCTGACTTTC
TRBV2	NA	few	TRBJ1-1	CASSLRYEAFF	TGTGCCAGCAGCCTGCGCTATGAAGCTTTCTTT
TRBV28	NA	NA	TRBJ2-2	CASTSNGELFF	TGTGCCAGCACCTCAAACGGGGAGCTATTTTTT
TRBV5-1	TRBD1	once	TRBJ2-1	CASSLAGTGGYFEQFF	TGCGCCAGCAGCTTGGCCGGGACAGGGGGCTATTTTGAGCAGTTCTTC
TRBV14	NA	NA	TRBJ2-5	CASSQDLGGASPDF	TGTGCCAGCAGCCAAGATTTGGGGGGGGCCTCCCCAGACTTC
TRBV5-5	NA	NA	TRBJ2-6	CASSLPELSSGANVLTF	TGTGCCAGCAGCTTGCCTGAACTTAGCTCTGGGGCCAACGTCCTGACTTTC
TRBV7-2	TRBD2	NA	TRBJ2-1	CASSSGLAGVSEQFF	TGTGCCAGCAGCTCAGGACTAGCGGGAGTGAGTGAGCAGTTCTTC
TRBV29-1	TRBD1	few	TRBJ1-1	CSATGQGTEAFF	TGCAGCGCTACCGGACAGGGCACTGAAGCTTTCTTT
TRBV7-2	TRBD2	once	TRBJ2-7	CASSSTSGSSEQYF	TGTGCCAGCAGCTCCACTAGCGGGAGCAGCGAGCAGTACTTC
TRBV6-5	NA	NA	TRBJ2-5	CASRLGLPGETQYF	TGTGCCAGCAGGTTGGGACTCCCGGGGGAGACCCAGTACTTC
TRBV29-1	TRBD2	NA	TRBJ2-5	CSTRPGLAAQETQYF	TGCAGCACCAGACCGGGACTAGCGGCTCAAGAGACCCAGTACTTC
TRBV4-3	TRBD2	NA	TRBJ2-1	CASSQLLAGAGNEQFF	TGCGCCAGCAGCCAGCTCCTAGCGGGAGCAGGGAATGAGCAGTTCTTC
TRBV15	NA	NA	TRBJ2-5	CATSRDLGQGQETQYF	TGTGCCACCAGCAGAGATCTGGGCCAGGGACAAGAGACCCAGTACTTC
TRBV7-9	TRBD1	NA	TRBJ1-2	CASTLTGGSPGGYTF	TGTGCCAGCACCCTGACAGGGGGATCGCCTGGGGGCTACACCTTC